This TCR beta chain was profiled in a study of graft-versus-host responses after intestinal transplantation. Overall study context: Anti-thymocyte globulin induction was given to all recipients, followed by tacrolimus and steroids for two to four years. Findings and limits, study-wide: The recipient marrow held GvH clones, and some of them showed up first in ileum or blood. Association was observed between peak circulating GvH clone levels and early post-transplant HvG declines. Some patients had graft-donor T cell macrochimerism. In their allografts, the ratios of graft-versus-host to host-versus-graft T cell clones were high.

The protocol was immunoSEQ multiplex PCR, while the TCRdb copy is restricted to in-frame clones and leaves out a portion. Of over 90,000 clones listed, roughly nine tenths were seen once; the top ten hold over 0.4%. For this clone: Its antigen is unknown.

The sample here was unstimulated CD8+ T cells sorted from spleen or lymph node cells, taken before intestinal transplant. This clonotype originated in a human donor who received an intestinal transplant.

CDR3 bases: TGTGCCTGGATTCAGGGCGGTGAGCAGTTCTTC. It encodes CAWIQGGEQFF. The chain is built from TRBV30 and TRBJ2-1, with D possibly TRBD1 on 5 matching bases. Germline assignment: CDR1 GTSNPN and CDR2 SVGIG (reference sequence). CDR3 length: 11 amino acids. Trimming shortened V by 4 bases and J by 9 bases, and 10 bases separated the two germline ends.